Each of the 29 T cell receptor beta chains below was sequenced from the same sample in a study of blood T cell repertoires in COVID-19. The table came from immunoSEQ multiplex PCR; TCRdb's copy has only in-frame clones and leaves some out. This table holds around 400,000 clones, around 87% found once. The source material was peripheral blood. These TCRs come from a woman aged 55-75 years with COVID-19, enrolled during active disease.

The chain uses TRBV30 and TRBJ1-5; D might be TRBD1 (5 bases). The CDR3 sequence is 13 residues long. Germline CDR1 and CDR2: GTSNPN and SVGIG (reference sequence). With 5 bases removed from V and 7 bases from J, the gap between germline ends came to 15 bases. CDR3 in DNA: TGTGCCTGGGGGACTGCACGGGGGCAGCCCCAGCATTTT. It is translated as CAWGTARGQPQHF.

This chain uses TRBV29-1 with TRBJ1-4; no definite D call. The CDR3 sequence is 15 residues long. CDR1 SQVTM and CDR2 ANQGSEA come from the germline V gene. Trimming removed 4 bases from V and 0 bases from J, with 12 bases in between. Written as DNA, the CDR3 is TGCAGCGTTGCTTCAGGTCTCGCAACTAATGAAAAACTGTTTTTT. Translating gives CSVASGLATNEKLFF.

The chain is built from TRBV6-1 and TRBJ1-1, with unresolved D. V lost 2 bases and J 5 bases, leaving 9 bases between the germline ends. Germline V gives CDR1 MNHNS, CDR2 SASEGT. The CDR3 is made up of 13 amino acids. The CDR3, as DNA: TGTGCCAGCAGTGAACTTTGGAGTACTGAAGCTTTCTTT. Encoded protein: CASSELWSTEAFF.

This rearrangement joins TRBV2 to TRBJ2-3; TRBD1 aligns across 7 bases. Germline CDR1 is SNHLY and CDR2 is FYNNEI. There are 14 residues in the CDR3. V gave up 6 bases and J gave up 5 bases; unmatched junction bases: 8. CDR3 sequence: CASSETGFKDTQYF. The CDR3 region has the DNA TGTGCCAGCAGCGAGACAGGGTTCAAAGATACGCAGTATTTT.

The sample holds a few counts of this clone. The genes are TRBV19 and TRBJ1-1, with D possibly being TRBD1 (6 bases). V was cut by 5 bases and J by 4 bases, with 14 bases left in between. Germline CDR1 reads LNHDA; CDR2 reads SQIVND (reference sequence). This CDR3 is built from 14 residues. The CDR3 DNA is TGTGCCAGTAGTGTACTCCGGGGGGCCACTGAAGCTTTCTTT. Protein product: CASSVLRGATEAFF.

The V gene is TRBV11-3, the J gene TRBJ2-2, with D maybe TRBD1 (6 bases). Germline CDR1 SGHNT, CDR2 YENEEA. CDR3 length: 14 residues. V lost 1 base and J 6 bases, leaving 9 bases between the germline ends. The CDR3 reads CASSLAGVPGELFF. As DNA, the CDR3 is TGTGCCAGCAGCTTAGCAGGGGTTCCCGGGGAGCTGTTTTTT.

The J gene is TRBJ1-1, the V gene TRBV28; D unclear. V was shortened by 7 bases and J by 0 bases, with 6 bases between the two germline ends. The CDR3 extends over 12 amino acids. Per the germline V gene, CDR1 is MDHEN and CDR2 is SYDVKM. Here the CDR3 DNA reads TGTGCCAGCAAGGAGATGAACACTGAAGCTTTCTTT. Residues: CASKEMNTEAFF.

This chain joins TRBV6-6 and TRBJ2-2; D is undetermined. The V gene lost 4 bases and the J gene lost 5 bases, with 5 bases spanning the gap. The CDR3 extends over 12 amino acids. CDR1 is MNHNY and CDR2 is SVGAGI in the germline V gene (reference sequence). CDR3 amino acids: CASSSRTGELFF. For the CDR3, the DNA is TGTGCCAGCAGTTCGAGGACCGGGGAGCTGTTTTTT.

This chain uses TRBV9 with TRBJ2-7, with 12 nucleotides matching TRBD2. CDR1 is SGDLS and CDR2 is YYNGEE in the germline V gene. This CDR3 region has 14 residues. Trimming took 0 bases from V and 6 from J; bases not matched to a gene: 1. The CDR3 loop is CASSVVTSGGEQYF. CDR3 nucleotide sequence: TGTGCCAGCAGCGTAGTGACTAGCGGGGGCGAGCAGTACTTC.

There are a few counts of this clone. The chain links TRBV5-1 to TRBJ1-1; D is perhaps TRBD1 (5 bases). Germline V gene data show CDR1 as SGHRS and CDR2 as YFSETQ. Trimming removed 3 bases from V and 6 bases from J, with 12 bases in between. This CDR3 spans 13 amino acids. The chain's CDR3 is CASSSGQGAEAFF. The CDR3 region has the DNA TGCGCCAGCAGCTCCGGACAAGGCGCTGAAGCTTTCTTT.

The chain couples TRBV28 to TRBJ2-1, with D tentatively TRBD1 (6 bases). CDR3 size: 12 residues. Trimming removed 5 bases at V and 14 bases at J, with 16 bases between. Germline V gives CDR1 MDHEN, CDR2 SYDVKM. The CDR3 DNA is TGTGCCAGCAGTCTACAGGGTAGGATGGAGTTCTTC. This codes for CASSLQGRMEFF.

This clone has just a few counts. CDR3: CASSLEQGAKGGEAFF. CDR3 bases: TGTGCCAGCAGCTTAGAACAGGGGGCGAAGGGAGGTGAAGCTTTCTTT. The rearrangement uses TRBV11-2 and TRBJ1-1; 9 bases are shared with TRBD1. The germline CDR1 and CDR2 sequences are SGHAT and FQNNGV. CDR3 length: 16 amino acids. The ends lost 0 bases at V and 7 bases at J; junction bases unmatched: 9.

The J gene is TRBJ2-2, the V gene TRBV19; 9 bases fit TRBD1. This CDR3 is built from 14 residues. Trimming cost V 5 bases and J 5 bases; bases outside gene matches: 3. In germline, CDR1 is LNHDA, CDR2 SQIVND (reference sequence). The CDR3 protein is CASSPGTGTGELFF. The CDR3 coding sequence is TGTGCCAGTAGTCCCGGGACAGGGACCGGGGAGCTGTTTTTT.

The V gene is TRBV7-9, the J gene TRBJ2-2, with 7 bases aligning to TRBD2. Germline CDR1 reads SEHNR; CDR2 reads FQNEAQ (reference sequence). This CDR3 has 15 amino acids. Unmatched junction bases numbered 4, after V lost 4 bases and J lost 2 bases. This CDR3 is CASSSGTTNTGELFF. In DNA form, the CDR3 reads TGTGCCAGCAGCTCTGGGACTACCAACACCGGGGAGCTGTTTTTT.

This rearrangement joins TRBV5-6 to TRBJ2-5, with D tentatively TRBD1 (6 bases). The CDR3 is 14 amino acids. The germline V gene encodes CDR1 SGHDT and CDR2 YYEEEE. V shed 3 bases and J shed 0 bases, with 9 bases lying between them. The CDR3 is CASSWTVYQETQYF. CDR3 DNA: TGTGCCAGCAGCTGGACAGTCTACCAAGAGACCCAGTACTTC.

This rearrangement joins TRBV29-1 to TRBJ2-7; D may be TRBD1 (7 bases). The CDR3 has 13 residues. V was pared by 3 bases and J by 7 bases, with 16 bases between. Germline CDR1 reads SQVTM; CDR2 reads ANQGSEA. DNA of the CDR3: TGCAGCGTTGACAGGGGGGCGTCCCTGGAGCAGTACTTC. Amino acids: CSVDRGASLEQYF.

This chain connects TRBV7-9 to TRBJ2-3; TRBD2 matches 9 bases. Germline CDR1 reads SEHNR; CDR2 reads FQNEAQ (reference sequence). Trimming cost V 0 bases and J 1 base; bases outside gene matches: 8. The CDR3 runs to 18 residues. CDR3 DNA sequence: TGTGCCAGCAGCTTAGCTACTAGCGGGTTTGACGGCACAGATACGCAGTATTTT. Translating it yields CASSLATSGFDGTDTQYF.

The chain carries TRBV2 and TRBJ2-1; D is possibly TRBD2 (7 bases). CDR3 size: 11 residues. V was pared by 4 bases and J by 11 bases, with 9 bases between. Germline CDR1 and CDR2: SNHLY and FYNNEI. The CDR3 sequence is CASSVGGQQFF. The CDR3 region has the DNA TGTGCCAGCAGTGTGGGGGGGCAGCAGTTCTTC.

The chain links TRBV20-1 to TRBJ1-6; D is unresolved. The V end lost 3 bases, the J end lost 8 bases, and 8 bases lay between the germline ends. CDR1 is DFQATT and CDR2 is SNEGSKA in the germline V gene (reference sequence). The CDR3 is 12 amino acids. The CDR3 DNA reads TGCAGTGCTAGTGGTCTTTATTCACCCCTCCACTTT. This sequence encodes CSASGLYSPLHF.

V usage is TRBV5-1 and J usage is TRBJ1-1; D call uncertain. Looked up from germline, CDR1 is SGHRS and CDR2 is YFSETQ. With 2 bases removed from V and 4 bases from J, the gap between germline ends came to 12 bases. There are 14 residues in the CDR3. CDR3 DNA: TGCGCCAGCAGCTTTAGTGGTGGGAGCACTGAAGCTTTCTTT. Encoded protein: CASSFSGGSTEAFF.

V gene TRBV27 combines with J gene TRBJ1-2; D is ambiguous. The germline CDR1 and CDR2 sequences are MNHEY and SMNVEV (reference sequence). The germline V and J ends were trimmed by 5 bases and 4 bases, with 14 bases remaining between them. The CDR3 consists of 14 residues. CDR3 amino acids: CASSPLGIGYGYTF. DNA of the CDR3: TGTGCCAGCAGTCCCCTAGGTATCGGCTATGGCTACACCTTC.

The chain employs TRBV13 and TRBJ2-2; D gene ambiguous. The CDR3 has 14 residues. V was trimmed by 5 bases and J by 2 bases, leaving 9 bases between them. The germline V gene has CDR1 PRHDT and CDR2 FYEKMQ (reference sequence). The CDR3 bases are TGTGCCAGCAGCCCCCGTGGCAACACCGGGGAGCTGTTTTTT. It specifies CASSPRGNTGELFF.

This chain connects TRBV21-1 to TRBJ2-5; the table's D gene call, TRBD2, was not cross checked with the DNA. TRBV21-1 is flagged as a pseudogene. The CDR3 runs 15 residues. The CDR3 coding sequence is TGTGCCAGCAGCAGCGACGTGGGGAGGCAAGAGACCCAGTACTTC. It specifies CASSSDVGRQETQYF.

V gene TRBV25-1 combines with J gene TRBJ1-4, with D tentatively TRBD1 (6 bases). The V end was cut by 5 bases, the J end by 4 bases, with 8 bases between. The germline gives CDR1 MGHDK, CDR2 SYGVNS. This CDR3 comprises 13 residues. CDR3 residues: CASSRGYNEKLFF. Here the CDR3 DNA reads TGTGCCAGCAGTAGGGGGTATAATGAAAAACTGTTTTTT.

The rearrangement uses TRBV28 and TRBJ1-1; TRBD1 might be the D (5 bases). The V and J ends lost 5 bases and 3 bases respectively, with 16 bases between them. The length of the CDR3 is 15 residues. Germline V gives CDR1 MDHEN, CDR2 SYDVKM. The CDR3 sequence is CASSPPTASYTEAFF. The CDR3 DNA is TGTGCCAGCAGTCCCCCGACAGCATCCTACACTGAAGCTTTCTTT.

The chain uses TRBV18 and TRBJ2-7; 7 bases align to TRBD2. Germline V gene sequence: CDR1 KGHSH, CDR2 LQKENI. V dropped 2 bases and J dropped 2; count of bases not matched to a gene: 3. This CDR3 contains 14 residues. The CDR3, as DNA: TGTGCCAGCTCACCAGCGGCGGGGGCCTACGAGCAGTACTTC. Translated: CASSPAAGAYEQYF.

The chain recombines TRBV2 with TRBJ2-2, with D maybe TRBD1 (6 bases). The V end lost 8 bases, the J end lost 5 bases, and 21 bases lay between the germline ends. Germline lookup yields CDR1 SNHLY and CDR2 FYNNEI. This CDR3 region has 16 residues. The CDR3, as DNA: TGTGCCAGCGTGGGCACGGGACACGGGTGGACCGGGGAGCTGTTTTTT. Encoded protein: CASVGTGHGWTGELFF.

V and J are TRBV28 and TRBJ2-2; D may be TRBD1 (6 bases). From germline, CDR1 is MDHEN and CDR2 SYDVKM. The length of the CDR3 is 15 residues. Trimming left V 6 bases short and J 1 base short, with 12 bases between. Written as DNA, the CDR3 is TGTGCCAGCAGACCCGGGACATTGAACACCGGGGAGCTGTTTTTT. It translates to CASRPGTLNTGELFF.

The gene calls are TRBV5-1 and TRBJ2-3; TRBD2 matches at 8 bases. V was pared by 0 bases and J by 1 base, with 4 bases of the junction left unmatched. The germline V gene encodes CDR1 SGHRS and CDR2 YFSETQ. The CDR3 covers 16 residues. CDR3 region: CASSLGAGDRTDTQYF. CDR3 DNA sequence: TGCGCCAGCAGCTTGGGAGCGGGGGACCGCACAGATACGCAGTATTTT.